This TCR beta chain was identified in a study of blood T cell repertoires in COVID-19. Study background: PBMCs, B-cell-depleted T cells, or T cells were the source of the cDNA or gDNA that made up the material.

The repertoire was sequenced with immunoSEQ multiplex PCR; TCRdb's copy has only in-frame clones and lacks some. The table includes 75,000 or so clones, roughly 85% detected once. Trimming stripped 5 bases from V and 2 bases from J, with 13 bases between. The CDR3 is made up of 14 amino acids. In germline, CDR1 is LNHDA, CDR2 SQIVND (reference sequence). In this sample, this clone turned up a few times. Material: peripheral blood. The TCR sequence derives from a woman of 80 years or more with active or convalescent COVID-19. The V and J genes are TRBV19 and TRBJ2-7, with D possibly being TRBD1 (5 bases). The CDR3 DNA follows: TGTGCCAGTAGTCCTGGACAACCTCCCTACGAGCAGTACTTC. Encoded protein: CASSPGQPPYEQYF.